The present entry profiles one TCR beta chain with its context. A single record per CDR3 protein comes from TCRdb applying MiXCR to the 5' RACE reads. This sample has around 440,000 distinct CDR3 sequences; over 15% occur once, and the top ten carry 10% to 15%. This entry comes from a study of T-cell memory formation after mild COVID-19. Per the germline V gene, CDR1 is DFQATT and CDR2 is SNEGSKA (reference sequence). V lost 6 bases and J lost 5; bases outside the gene matches: 9. The CDR3 is 14 amino acids. The sample was PBMCs or a T cell subset sorted from them (not recorded which). This TCR was sampled from an adult woman who had mild COVID-19 (a few samples of this study predate the infection). Cell type and time point are not known. J is TRBJ2-3 and V is TRBV20-1, with TRBD2 identical over 9 bases. The CDR3 DNA reads TGCAGTGCCCGTAGCGGGAGCAAAGGAGATACGCAGTATTTT. Protein product: CSARSGSKGDTQYF.